This TCR beta chain originates from a study of T cell repertoires in cytomegalovirus infection. This clonotype showed up many times. The CDR3 sequence is 15 residues long. Per germline, CDR1 SEHNR and CDR2 FQNEAQ (reference sequence). V gave up 3 bases and J gave up 1 base, with 12 bases separating them. TCRdb fed the reads into MiXCR, producing one record per CDR3 protein. Of around 630,000 distinct CDR3 sequences listed, 24% are singletons. V usage is TRBV7-9 and J usage is TRBJ2-5, with D perhaps assigned TRBD1 or TRBD2 (5 bases each). The origin of this receptor is a human donor in good health (CMV status not recorded). Some clones in this sample may be carry-over from other donors' samples. Sequenced: CD8+ T cells from PBMCs. This chain's CDR3 is CASSFSSGTQETQYF. The CDR3 DNA reads as TGTGCCAGCAGCTTCAGTTCCGGGACCCAAGAGACCCAGTACTTC. Combining the CDR3 with reference TRBV7-9 and TRBJ2-5 gives the whole variable domain DTGVSQNPRHKITKRGQNVTFRCDPISEHNRLYWYRQTLGQGPEFLTYFQNEAQLEKSRLLSDRFSAERPKGSFSTLEIQRTEQGDSAMYLCASSFSSGTQETQYFGPGTRLLVL.